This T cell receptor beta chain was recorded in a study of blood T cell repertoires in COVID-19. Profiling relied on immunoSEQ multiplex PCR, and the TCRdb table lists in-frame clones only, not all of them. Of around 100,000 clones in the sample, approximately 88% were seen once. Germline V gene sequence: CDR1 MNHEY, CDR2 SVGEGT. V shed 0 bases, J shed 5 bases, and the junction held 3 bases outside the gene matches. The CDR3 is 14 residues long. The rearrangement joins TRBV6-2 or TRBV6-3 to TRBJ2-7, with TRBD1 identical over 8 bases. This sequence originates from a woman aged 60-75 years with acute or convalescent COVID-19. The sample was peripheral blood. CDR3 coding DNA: TGTGCCAGCAGTTACTCTTCGGACAGGGACGAGCAGTACGTC. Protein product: CASSYSSDRDEQYV.